One and the same sample provided the 27 T cell receptor beta chains below, sequenced in a study of cytomegalovirus exposure and HLA in healthy donors. PCR employed 60 Vbeta and 13 Jbeta primers. Measured with immunoSEQ multiplex PCR; TCRdb has only the in-frame clones, and not every one. The table includes 100,000 to 150,000 clones, just over 70% detected once. The material sequenced was PBMCs. These receptor sequences come from a woman aged 55-70 years in good health and CMV-seropositive.

The chain couples TRBV14 to TRBJ2-2; 8 positions agree with TRBD2. The CDR3 has 17 residues. The V gene's germline CDR1 is SGHDN and CDR2 FVKESK. After removal of 2 bases from V and 4 bases from J, the junction contained 9 bases not matched to a gene. The CDR3 DNA reads TGTGCCAGCAGCCAAAGACCCGGGGGGGCCAGCACCGGGGAGCTGTTTTTT. It yields the protein CASSQRPGGASTGELFF.

In DNA form, the CDR3 reads TGCGCCAGCAGCCCCCAGGTGCTGAACACTGAAGCTTTCTTT. Protein: CASSPQVLNTEAFF. This chain links TRBV5-1 with TRBJ1-1; the D is unclear. This CDR3 comprises 14 residues. Germline-derived CDR1 and CDR2 are SGHRS and YFSETQ. The ends were cut back, 4 bases at V and 0 bases at J, with 10 bases in the middle.

The chain joins TRBV11-2 to TRBJ2-3; possible D gene TRBD2, 6 bases. This CDR3 has 15 amino acids. Trimming removed 4 bases from V and 0 bases from J, with 11 bases in between. The germline V gene has CDR1 SGHAT and CDR2 FQNNGV. CDR3 DNA: TGTGCCAGCAGCTGGGGCGGGGCTAGCACAGATACGCAGTATTTT. Protein: CASSWGGASTDTQYF.

Details on this clone: The same CDR3 is also encoded by other DNA sequences in this sample. The rearrangement uses TRBV11-2 and TRBJ1-2; TRBD1 aligns across 8 bases. The length of the CDR3 is 13 residues. CDR1 is SGHAT, CDR2 FQNNGV, per germline. The junction had 0 bases not matched to a gene; V was cut back by 3 bases and J by 3 bases. The CDR3 loop reads CASSLDRDYGYTF. In DNA form, the CDR3 reads TGTGCCAGCAGCTTGGACAGGGACTATGGCTACACCTTC.

The chain couples TRBV10-3 to TRBJ1-1; D possibly corresponds to TRBD1 (5 bases). The ends were cut back, 6 bases at V and 4 bases at J, with 15 bases in the middle. The CDR3 runs 14 residues. Germline CDR1 ENHRY, CDR2 SYGVKD. The DNA for the CDR3 is TGTGCCATCAGCCGGGCCCTTGGGGCCACTGAAGCTTTCTTT. It is translated as CAISRALGATEAFF.

There are a few counts of this clone. The CDR3 here is CASSGGHYSNQPQHF. The CDR3 bases are TGTGCCAGCAGTGGGGGACACTATAGCAATCAGCCCCAGCATTTT. V and J are TRBV2 and TRBJ1-5; perhaps TRBD1 as D (6 bases). Trimming shortened V by 4 bases and J by 0 bases, and 10 bases separated the two germline ends. In germline, CDR1 is SNHLY, CDR2 FYNNEI. This CDR3 is 15 amino acids long.

The genes are TRBV5-1 and TRBJ1-1, with TRBD1 identical over 10 bases. The CDR3 covers 15 residues. Trimming at V came to 4 bases and at J to 10 bases, leaving 13 bases not matched to a gene. CDR1 and CDR2 (germline): SGHRS, YFSETQ. The CDR3 spells CASSELTGGPPLAFF. CDR3 DNA: TGCGCCAGCAGCGAATTGACAGGGGGCCCGCCTCTAGCTTTCTTT.

CDR3 in DNA: TGTGCCAGCACTGGGACAGTCCCCTCTGGAAACACCATATATTTT. Its protein product is CASTGTVPSGNTIYF. The chain joins TRBV6-1 to TRBJ1-3, with 7 bases aligning to TRBD1. The CDR3 loop spans 15 amino acids. Germline V gene sequence: CDR1 MNHNS, CDR2 SASEGT. V lost 7 bases and J lost 0; bases outside the gene matches: 6.

CDR3 protein: CASSVSGNSYNEQFF. As DNA, the CDR3 is TGTGCCAGCAGCGTAAGCGGCAATTCCTACAATGAGCAGTTCTTC. V gene TRBV9 combines with J gene TRBJ2-1, with D perhaps matching TRBD2 (5 bases). The CDR3 contains 15 residues. Trimming cost V 1 base and J 1 base, with 9 bases left between them. Looked up from germline, CDR1 is SGDLS and CDR2 is YYNGEE.

In this sample, this clone turned up once. The CDR3 DNA reads as TGTGCCAGCTCACCCCCGGTGAGGGGGCACTCTTCCGAGCAGTACTTC. As protein: CASSPPVRGHSSEQYF. V gene TRBV18 combines with J gene TRBJ2-7; 7 bases are shared with TRBD1. The J segment lost 6 bases and the V segment lost 3 bases, leaving 14 bases of the junction unmatched. The CDR3 has 16 amino acids. Germline V gene data show CDR1 as KGHSH and CDR2 as LQKENI.

The rearrangement uses TRBV7-3 and TRBJ2-4, with 11 nucleotides matching TRBD1. V dropped 2 bases and J dropped 6; count of bases not matched to a gene: 6. In germline, CDR1 is SGHTA, CDR2 FQGTGA. The CDR3 is made up of 16 amino acids. The chain's CDR3 is CASSLGSGTGGNIQYF. CDR3 DNA sequence: TGTGCCAGCAGCTTAGGGTCCGGGACAGGGGGAAACATTCAGTACTTC.

J is TRBJ2-7 and V is TRBV29-1, with D possibly being TRBD2 (5 bases). The ends were cut back, 5 bases at V and 5 bases at J, with 16 bases in the middle. The CDR3 contains 13 residues. Per the germline V gene, CDR1 is SQVTM and CDR2 is ANQGSEA. The CDR3 sequence is CSVTGSGRNEQYF. Here the CDR3 DNA reads TGCAGCGTTACGGGGTCAGGCAGGAACGAGCAGTACTTC.

The chain has TRBV4-1 and TRBJ1-1; 7 bases map to TRBD1. CDR1 is MGHRA, CDR2 YSYEKL, per germline. This CDR3 contains 19 residues. V dropped 3 bases and J dropped 5; count of bases not matched to a gene: 21. As DNA, the CDR3 is TGCGCCAGCAGCCACCCAGGGGGGTCTAGGAGGGCAAGGAAGACTGAAGCTTTCTTT. Encoded protein: CASSHPGGSRRARKTEAFF.

Worth noting for this clone: A junction boundary mismatches the germline segment, possibly from a read error. The V call is TRBV7-7, the J call TRBJ2-3; 10 bases map to TRBD2. The CDR3 has 15 residues. Germline values: CDR1 SSHAT, CDR2 FNYEAQ (reference sequence). The CDR3 here is CASSLGISGGDTQYF. The CDR3 nucleotides are TGTGCTAGCAGCTTGGGAATTAGCGGGGGGGATACGCAGTATTTT.

The V gene is TRBV29-1, the J gene TRBJ2-5; a possible D gene is TRBD1 (6 bases). Germline loops: CDR1 SQVTM, CDR2 ANQGSEA. The CDR3 loop spans 18 amino acids. Trimming took off 1 base at V and 0 bases at J, with 21 bases between the two ends. Written as DNA, the CDR3 is TGCAGCGTTGAAGTAAGTTCCCCCCGGACAGCGTACCAAGAGACCCAGTACTTC. Its protein is CSVEVSSPRTAYQETQYF.

The V gene is TRBV7-9, the J gene TRBJ1-2; D may be TRBD1 (6 bases). Germline V CDR1 and CDR2: SEHNR, FQNEAQ (reference sequence). Trimming removed 1 base at V and 6 bases at J, with 15 bases between. The CDR3 runs to 15 residues. In nucleotides, the CDR3 is TGTGCCAGCAGCTTAGTGGGAACAGGGAGCGATGGCTACACCTTC. This gives the protein CASSLVGTGSDGYTF.

The chain is built from TRBV6-5 and TRBJ1-2; D may be TRBD1 (5 bases). V was clipped by 2 bases and J by 4 bases, with 14 bases between them. The CDR3 runs to 15 residues. Germline V CDR1 and CDR2: MNHEY, SVGAGI. The CDR3 bases are TGTGCCAGCAGTTACCGAGACCGGGACTTCTATGGCTACACCTTC. This gives the protein CASSYRDRDFYGYTF.

This clone was seen a handful of times. A junction boundary mismatches the germline segment, possibly from a read error. The chain has TRBV18 and TRBJ2-5, with D possibly being TRBD2 (5 bases). CDR1 and CDR2 (germline): KGHSH, LQKENI. The CDR3 spans 13 residues. The CDR3: CASSPGVLETQYF. Written as DNA, the CDR3 is TGTGCCAGTTCACCCGGGGTTTTGGAGACCCAGTACTTC.

V is TRBV6-1 and J is TRBJ2-2; 12 nucleotides match TRBD1. The CDR3 runs 15 residues. Germline trimming cut 7 bases from V and 4 bases from J; bases unmatched to any gene: 4. In germline, CDR1 is MNHNS, CDR2 SASEGT. The CDR3 region is CASKGQGAGTGELFF. Here the CDR3 DNA reads TGTGCCAGCAAGGGACAGGGGGCGGGCACCGGGGAGCTGTTTTTT.

The chain employs TRBV5-4 and TRBJ1-5; the D is unclear. Between the trimmed V and J ends, which lost 0 bases and 11 bases, there was a span of 9 bases. The CDR3 covers 12 residues. Looked up from germline, CDR1 is SGHNT and CDR2 is YYREEE (reference sequence). The CDR3 loop reads CASSLDSSTQHF. Written as DNA, the CDR3 is TGTGCCAGCAGCTTGGATTCGTCTACCCAGCATTTT.

V and J are TRBV18 and TRBJ2-2, with 7 bases matching TRBD1. The CDR3 consists of 16 residues. V lost 6 bases and J lost 1; bases outside the gene matches: 8. Germline V gives CDR1 KGHSH, CDR2 LQKENI. Here the CDR3 reads CASSPPQGVNTGELFF. The CDR3 nucleotides are TGTGCCAGCTCGCCCCCTCAGGGGGTGAACACCGGGGAGCTGTTTTTT.

The chain uses TRBV11-2 and TRBJ1-2, with a possible D match to TRBD1 (6 bases). The CDR3 runs to 14 residues. Per germline, CDR1 SGHAT and CDR2 FQNNGV. Trimming shortened V by 2 bases and J by 1 base, and 8 bases separated the two germline ends. The CDR3 DNA follows: TGTGCCAGCAGCTTAACAGGGTATAACTATGGCTACACCTTC. Its protein product is CASSLTGYNYGYTF.

This chain connects TRBV6-1 to TRBJ1-1, with 7 bases identical to TRBD1. CDR3 length equals 13 residues. V shed 7 bases, J shed 0 bases, and the junction held 2 bases outside the gene matches. Germline CDR1 and CDR2: MNHNS and SASEGT. CDR3 protein: CASTGQVNTEAFF. CDR3 nucleotides: TGTGCCAGCACAGGACAGGTGAACACTGAAGCTTTCTTT.

The gene calls are TRBV14 and TRBJ1-5, with D possibly TRBD1 on 5 matching bases. The V gene lost 4 bases and the J gene lost 7 bases, with 11 bases spanning the gap. The germline V gene encodes CDR1 SGHDN and CDR2 FVKESK. This CDR3 has 13 amino acids. The CDR3 protein is CASSPSGGQPQHF. CDR3 sequence (DNA): TGTGCCAGCAGCCCAAGCGGGGGACAGCCCCAGCATTTT.

This clone was picked up many times. This chain joins TRBV7-9 and TRBJ1-6, with 10 bases matching TRBD1. Germline lookup yields CDR1 SEHNR and CDR2 FQNEAQ (reference sequence). With 5 bases clipped from V and 9 bases from J, the junction kept 7 bases outside the gene matches. The CDR3 spans 15 residues. The CDR3 protein is CASSIPGQGLSPLHF. For the CDR3, the DNA is TGTGCCAGCAGCATTCCGGGACAGGGGCTTTCACCCCTCCACTTT. The whole variable domain, filled in from reference TRBV7-9 and TRBJ1-6, reads DTGVSQNPRHKITKRGQNVTFRCDPISEHNRLYWYRQTLGQGPEFLTYFQNEAQLEKSRLLSDRFSAERPKGSFSTLEIQRTEQGDSAMYLCASSIPGQGLSPLHFGNGTRLTVT.

This clone was counted a single time. The V call is TRBV9, the J call TRBJ1-3; D is perhaps TRBD1 (6 bases). The CDR3 loop spans 13 amino acids. Germline V CDR1 and CDR2: SGDLS, YYNGEE. The germline V and J ends were trimmed by 0 bases and 7 bases, with 8 bases remaining between them. The CDR3 bases are TGTGCCAGCAGCGTAGGTCAGGGGAACACCATATATTTT. Its translation is CASSVGQGNTIYF. Based on the CDR3 plus reference TRBV9 and TRBJ1-3, the full variable domain is DSGVTQTPKHLITATGQRVTLRCSPRSGDLSVYWYQQSLDQGLQFLIQYYNGEERAKGNILERFSAQQFPDLHSELNLSSLELGDSALYFCASSVGQGNTIYFGEGSWLTVV.

This chain joins TRBV2 and TRBJ2-3; TRBD1 matches 11 bases. Germline CDR1 is SNHLY and CDR2 is FYNNEI. This CDR3 region has 15 residues. Germline trimming cut 7 bases from V and 6 bases from J; bases unmatched to any gene: 9. CDR3 in amino acids: CASTLRGQGGDTQYF. The DNA for the CDR3 is TGTGCCAGCACCCTTCGGGGACAGGGGGGGGATACGCAGTATTTT.